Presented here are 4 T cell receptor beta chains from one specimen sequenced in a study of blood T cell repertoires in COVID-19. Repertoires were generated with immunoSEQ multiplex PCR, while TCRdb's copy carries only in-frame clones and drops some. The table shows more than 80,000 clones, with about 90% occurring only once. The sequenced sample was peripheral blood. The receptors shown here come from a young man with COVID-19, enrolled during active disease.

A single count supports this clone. For the CDR3, the DNA is TGTGCCAGCAGGCTGAGAGTTCAGGCAACTTACACTGAAGCTTTCTTT. Its protein product is CASRLRVQATYTEAFF. V is TRBV5-5 and J is TRBJ1-1; D ambiguous. The ends were cut back, 5 bases at V and 3 bases at J, with 20 bases in the middle. There are 16 residues in the CDR3. Germline CDR1 SGHKS, CDR2 YYEKEE (reference sequence). Filled out from reference TRBV5-5 and TRBJ1-1, the complete variable domain reads DAGVTQSPTHLIKTRGQQVTLRCSPISGHKSVSWYQQVLGQGPQFIFQYYEKEERGRGNFPDRFSARQFPNYSSELNVNALLLGDSALYLCASRLRVQATYTEAFFGQGTRLTVV.

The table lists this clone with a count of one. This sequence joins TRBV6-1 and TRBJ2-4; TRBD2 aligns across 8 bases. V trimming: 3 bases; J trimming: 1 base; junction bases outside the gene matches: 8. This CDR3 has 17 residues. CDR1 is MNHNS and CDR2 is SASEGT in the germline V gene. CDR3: CASSDGRAEGAKNIQYF. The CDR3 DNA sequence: TGTGCCAGCAGTGACGGGAGGGCCGAAGGGGCCAAAAACATTCAGTACTTC.

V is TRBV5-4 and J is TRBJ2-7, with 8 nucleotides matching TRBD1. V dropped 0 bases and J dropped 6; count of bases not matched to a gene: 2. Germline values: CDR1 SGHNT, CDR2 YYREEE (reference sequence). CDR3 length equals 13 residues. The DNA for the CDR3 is TGTGCCAGCAGCTTGGGACAGGGGACCGAGCAGTACTTC. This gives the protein CASSLGQGTEQYF.

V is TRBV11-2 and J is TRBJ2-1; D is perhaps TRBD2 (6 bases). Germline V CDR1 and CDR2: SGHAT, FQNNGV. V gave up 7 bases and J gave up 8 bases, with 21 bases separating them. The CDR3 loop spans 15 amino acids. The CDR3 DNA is TGTGCCAGCACTCCCGGGTGGGGGAGGTGGCATGAGCAGTTCTTC. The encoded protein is CASTPGWGRWHEQFF.